A single sample gave rise to the 17 T cell receptor beta chains below, sequenced in a study of breast tumors, draining lymph nodes, adjacent tissues. Breast cancer patients provided tissue from their axillary draining lymph nodes. From the multiplex PCR reads, TCRdb called clonotypes with MiXCR, one entry per CDR3 protein. The sample records some 150,000 distinct CDR3 sequences, roughly 35% being singletons. The material sequenced was axillary lymph node tissue. The receptors were sampled from a female donor with breast cancer. Some clones in this sample may be carry-over from other donors' samples.

This clonotype was counted at least ten times. V usage is TRBV11-3 and J usage is TRBJ2-1, with D hard to call. The length of the CDR3 is 13 residues. CDR1 is SGHNT and CDR2 is YENEEA in the germline V gene. Trimming left V 0 bases short and J 4 bases short, with 4 bases between. The CDR3 region is CASSLDDYNEQFF. The CDR3 DNA follows: TGTGCCAGCAGCTTAGACGATTACAATGAGCAGTTCTTC.

The chain recombines TRBV13 with TRBJ1-4; 10 positions match TRBD1. This CDR3 is 17 amino acids long. Germline CDR1 is PRHDT and CDR2 is FYEKMQ (reference sequence). V lost 4 bases, J lost 5 bases, and 10 bases stayed unmatched. The chain's CDR3 is CASSSRQGAAYNEKLFF. In DNA, the CDR3 is TGTGCCAGCAGCTCACGACAGGGGGCGGCCTACAATGAAAAACTGTTTTTT.

This clonotype was seen ten or more times. The chain links TRBV6-5 to TRBJ2-1; 12 bases align to TRBD2. The length of the CDR3 is 13 residues. Germline V gene lookup returns CDR1 MNHEY and CDR2 SVGAGI. The trim removed 5 bases at V and 16 bases at J, leaving 9 bases unmatched. The CDR3 is CASSPGLAGSHFF. The CDR3 DNA follows: TGTGCCAGCAGTCCCGGACTAGCGGGGAGTCATTTCTTC.

This clonotype has ten or more counts. J is TRBJ2-7 and V is TRBV29-1; D possibly matches TRBD1 or TRBD2 (5 bases each). Germline V gene data show CDR1 as SQVTM and CDR2 as ANQGSEA. CDR3 length equals 13 residues. Trimming removed 6 bases at V and 2 bases at J, with 14 bases between. CDR3 nucleotides: TGCAGCGTCACAGGAGGACGGACCTACGAGCAGTACTTC. Protein sequence: CSVTGGRTYEQYF.

Remarks on this clonotype: This is likely a read error, given that the CDR3 carries no conserved phenylalanine or tryptophan at its end. The rearrangement links TRBV20-1 to TRBJ1-5, with D tentatively TRBD1 (5 bases). Germline loops: CDR1 DFQATT, CDR2 SNEGSKA (reference sequence). This CDR3 has 14 residues. V gave up 3 bases and J gave up 7 bases, with 16 bases separating them. CDR3 region: CSARSGAGGQPQHG. CDR3 sequence (DNA): TGCAGTGCTAGGTCCGGGGCCGGCGGGCAGCCCCAGCATGGT.

The sample holds one count of this clonotype. J is TRBJ2-4 and V is TRBV21-1; TRBD2, the table's D call, lacks a check against the DNA. TRBV21-1 counts as a pseudogene. The CDR3 is 18 amino acids. The CDR3 spells CASSTSSGRAVAKNIQYF. The CDR3 DNA reads TGTGCCAGCAGCACATCTAGCGGGAGGGCCGTGGCCAAAAACATTCAGTACTTC.

This clonotype showed up just once. The chain recombines TRBV28 with TRBJ2-1; possibly TRBD1 for D (6 bases). Trimming took off 6 bases at V and 6 bases at J, with 18 bases between the two ends. This CDR3 comprises 15 residues. Germline CDR1 and CDR2: MDHEN and SYDVKM. The CDR3 DNA reads as TGTGCCAGCAGGACGAGGGGGAACTACGGCAATGAGCAGTTCTTC. Translating gives CASRTRGNYGNEQFF.

This clonotype showed up just once. The chain employs TRBV7-8 and TRBJ2-1; TRBD2 aligns across 12 bases. The CDR3 has 19 amino acids. Looked up from germline, CDR1 is SGHVS and CDR2 is FQNEAQ. Trimming took 5 bases from V and 0 from J; bases not matched to a gene: 11. The CDR3 nucleotides are TGTGCCAGCAGCCCCGGACGACTAGCGGGAGCCCCCTCCTACAATGAGCAGTTCTTC. Its protein is CASSPGRLAGAPSYNEQFF. The full variable domain, in which reference TRBV7-8 and TRBJ2-1 provide the parts outside the CDR3, is GAGVSQSPRYKVAKRGQDVALRCDPISGHVSLFWYQQALGQGPEFLTYFQNEAQLDKSGLPSDRFFAERPEGSVSTLKIQRTQQEDSAVYLCASSPGRLAGAPSYNEQFFGPGTRLTVL.

This clonotype was seen many times. The CDR3 reads CSARGPQQGAAGANVLTF. CDR3 DNA sequence: TGCAGTGCTAGAGGCCCCCAACAGGGGGCTGCTGGGGCCAACGTCCTGACTTTC. V gene TRBV20-1 combines with J gene TRBJ2-6; 9 bases line up with TRBD1. With V trimmed by 1 base and J by 2 bases, 9 bases remained unmatched. Germline values: CDR1 DFQATT, CDR2 SNEGSKA (reference sequence). CDR3 length: 18 residues.

The chain links TRBV20-1 to TRBJ1-5; no definite D call. The germline V gene encodes CDR1 DFQATT and CDR2 SNEGSKA (reference sequence). The CDR3 has 14 amino acids. V lost 0 bases and J lost 7, with 13 bases in between. The CDR3 loop is CSARERHIGQPQHF. The CDR3 DNA reads TGCAGTGCTAGAGAAAGACACATTGGACAGCCCCAGCATTTT.

V is TRBV19 and J is TRBJ2-7; the D gene is possibly TRBD1 (6 bases). V dropped 6 bases and J dropped 4 bases, with 19 bases sitting between them. Germline assignment: CDR1 LNHDA and CDR2 SQIVND (reference sequence). This CDR3 spans 15 amino acids. CDR3 protein: CASRPSDRNIYEQYF. CDR3 nucleotides: TGTGCCAGTAGGCCCAGCGACAGGAATATTTACGAGCAGTACTTC.

The gene calls are TRBV30 and TRBJ1-6; 7 nucleotides agree with TRBD1. The CDR3 loop spans 15 amino acids. V lost 3 bases and J lost 6; bases outside the gene matches: 8. Germline CDR1 GTSNPN, CDR2 SVGIG (reference sequence). The CDR3 is CAWRIGTDINSPLHF. The CDR3 DNA is TGTGCCTGGAGAATCGGGACAGATATTAATTCACCCCTCCACTTT.

Notes on this clonotype: The conserved phenylalanine or tryptophan is not found at the CDR3 terminus, so this likely reflects a read error. The chain is built from TRBV4-2 and TRBJ1-4; D is uncertain. Between the trimmed V and J ends, which lost 8 bases and 2 bases, there was a span of 18 bases. CDR3 length: 16 amino acids. Germline lookup yields CDR1 LGHNA and CDR2 YNFKEQ. DNA of the CDR3: TGTGCCAGCGGCCCGGGCCGGGGTTCGACTAATGAAAAACTGTTTTCT. The encoded protein is CASGPGRGSTNEKLFS.

This clonotype was seen at least ten times. The chain combines TRBV10-1 with TRBJ2-4; D is uncertain. The germline V gene has CDR1 WNHNN and CDR2 SYGVQD (reference sequence). Deletions cut 3 bases from V and 7 bases from J, with 4 bases between. The CDR3 has 11 residues. CDR3 DNA: TGCGCCAGCAGTGACGGGAACATTCAGTACTTC. It specifies CASSDGNIQYF.

The sample holds many counts of this clonotype. The chain is built from TRBV11-2 and TRBJ2-1; 8 bases agree with TRBD1. The V and J ends lost 5 bases and 6 bases, in that order; junction bases with no gene match: 6. Looked up from germline, CDR1 is SGHAT and CDR2 is FQNNGV. The CDR3 is 14 amino acids. CDR3 amino acids: CASSLRQGANEQFF. The CDR3 coding sequence is TGTGCCAGCAGCCTAAGGCAGGGGGCCAATGAGCAGTTCTTC.

This clonotype was counted ten times or more. The rearrangement joins TRBV7-6 to TRBJ2-1, with 12 bases lining up with TRBD2. Germline-derived CDR1 and CDR2 are SGHVS and FNYEAQ. The CDR3 runs to 16 residues. V shed 5 bases and J 8 bases; nucleotides not matched to a gene: 10. Here the CDR3 reads CASSPALAGGPDEQFF. The CDR3 DNA is TGTGCCAGCAGCCCCGCCCTAGCGGGGGGGCCTGATGAGCAGTTCTTC.

The V and J genes are TRBV7-6 and TRBJ2-1; TRBD2 matches 7 bases. J was trimmed by 2 bases and V by 5 bases; bases with no gene match: 15. CDR3 length: 18 amino acids. CDR1 SGHVS and CDR2 FNYEAQ come from the germline V gene. The CDR3 reads CASSRSATKGGAYNEQFF. In DNA, the CDR3 is TGTGCCAGCAGCCGCAGTGCTACAAAGGGAGGGGCCTACAATGAGCAGTTCTTC.